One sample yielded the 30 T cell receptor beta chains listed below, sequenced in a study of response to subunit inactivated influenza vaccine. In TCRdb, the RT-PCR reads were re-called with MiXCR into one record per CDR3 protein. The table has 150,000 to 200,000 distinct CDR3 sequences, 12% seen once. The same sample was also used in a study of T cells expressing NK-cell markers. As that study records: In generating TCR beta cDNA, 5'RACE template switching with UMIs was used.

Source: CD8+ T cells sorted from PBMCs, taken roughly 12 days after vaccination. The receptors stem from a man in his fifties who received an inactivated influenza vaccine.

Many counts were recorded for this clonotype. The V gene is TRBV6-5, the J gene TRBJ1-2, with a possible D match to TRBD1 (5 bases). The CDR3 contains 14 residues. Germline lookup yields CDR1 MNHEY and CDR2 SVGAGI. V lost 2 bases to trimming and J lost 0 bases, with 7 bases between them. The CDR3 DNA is TGTGCCAGCAGTTACGGGACTGCTAACTATGGCTACACCTTC. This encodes CASSYGTANYGYTF.

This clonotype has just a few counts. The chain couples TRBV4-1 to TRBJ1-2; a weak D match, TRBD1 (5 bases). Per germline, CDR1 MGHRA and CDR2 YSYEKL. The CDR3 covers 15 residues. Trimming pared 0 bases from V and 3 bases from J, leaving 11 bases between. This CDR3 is CASSQEMVGDYGYTF. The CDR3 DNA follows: TGCGCCAGCAGCCAAGAAATGGTGGGGGACTATGGCTACACCTTC.

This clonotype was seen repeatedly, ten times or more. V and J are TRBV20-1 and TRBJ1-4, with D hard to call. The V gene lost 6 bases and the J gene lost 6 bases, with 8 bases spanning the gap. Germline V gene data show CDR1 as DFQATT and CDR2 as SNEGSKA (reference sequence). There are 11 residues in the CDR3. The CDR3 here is CSALHYEKLFF. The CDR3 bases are TGCAGTGCCTTACACTATGAAAAACTGTTTTTT.

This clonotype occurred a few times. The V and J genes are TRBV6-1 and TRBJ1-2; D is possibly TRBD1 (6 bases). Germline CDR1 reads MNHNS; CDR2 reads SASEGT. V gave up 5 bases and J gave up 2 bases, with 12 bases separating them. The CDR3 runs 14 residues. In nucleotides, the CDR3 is TGTGCCAGCAGTAGACACAGGGTAAACTATGGCTACACCTTC. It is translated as CASSRHRVNYGYTF.

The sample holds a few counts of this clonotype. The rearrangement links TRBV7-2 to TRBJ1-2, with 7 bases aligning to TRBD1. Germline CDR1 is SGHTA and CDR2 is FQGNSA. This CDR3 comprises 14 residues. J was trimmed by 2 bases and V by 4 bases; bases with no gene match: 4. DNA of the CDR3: TGTGCCAGCAGCTCGGGACAGTGGAACTATGGCTACACCTTC. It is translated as CASSSGQWNYGYTF.

The CDR3 DNA follows: TGTGCCACCAGTGAGGTTGGGGGATATCATACCGGGGAGCTGTTTTTT. This encodes CATSEVGGYHTGELFF. The chain employs TRBV24-1 and TRBJ2-2; D may match TRBD1 or TRBD2 (5 bases each). V gave up 4 bases and J gave up 5 bases, with 16 bases separating them. Germline CDR1 is KGHDR and CDR2 is SFDVKD. The CDR3 totals 16 residues.

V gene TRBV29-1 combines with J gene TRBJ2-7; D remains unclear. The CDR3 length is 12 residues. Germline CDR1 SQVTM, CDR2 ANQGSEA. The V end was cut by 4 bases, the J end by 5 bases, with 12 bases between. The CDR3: CSVVSSPHEQYF. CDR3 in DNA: TGCAGCGTTGTAAGTTCTCCCCACGAGCAGTACTTC.

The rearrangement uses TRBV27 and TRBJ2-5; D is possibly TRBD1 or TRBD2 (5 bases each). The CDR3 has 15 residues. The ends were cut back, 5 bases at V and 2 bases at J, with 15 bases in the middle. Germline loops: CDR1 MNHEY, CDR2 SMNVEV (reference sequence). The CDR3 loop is CASSPLGPNQETQYF. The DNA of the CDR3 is TGTGCCAGCAGTCCGTTGGGACCAAATCAAGAGACCCAGTACTTC.

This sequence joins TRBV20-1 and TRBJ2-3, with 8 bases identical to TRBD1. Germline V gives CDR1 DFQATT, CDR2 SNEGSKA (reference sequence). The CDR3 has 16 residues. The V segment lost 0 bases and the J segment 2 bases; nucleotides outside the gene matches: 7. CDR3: CSARDLGQGITDTQYF. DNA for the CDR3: TGCAGTGCTAGAGATCTCGGACAGGGAATCACAGATACGCAGTATTTT.

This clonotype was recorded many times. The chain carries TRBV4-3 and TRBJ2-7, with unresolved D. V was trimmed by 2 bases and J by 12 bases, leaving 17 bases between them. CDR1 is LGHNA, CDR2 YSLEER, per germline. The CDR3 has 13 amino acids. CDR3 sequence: CASSQFRRSLRYF. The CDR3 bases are TGCGCCAGCAGCCAATTCCGGCGGTCTCTGCGGTACTTC.

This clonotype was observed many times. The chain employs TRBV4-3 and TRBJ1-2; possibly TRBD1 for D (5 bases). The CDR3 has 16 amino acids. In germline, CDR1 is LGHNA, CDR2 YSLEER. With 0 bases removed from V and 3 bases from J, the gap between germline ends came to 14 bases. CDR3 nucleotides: TGCGCCAGCAGCCAAGATCTCGGCAGGGAGGACTATGGCTACACCTTC. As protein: CASSQDLGREDYGYTF.

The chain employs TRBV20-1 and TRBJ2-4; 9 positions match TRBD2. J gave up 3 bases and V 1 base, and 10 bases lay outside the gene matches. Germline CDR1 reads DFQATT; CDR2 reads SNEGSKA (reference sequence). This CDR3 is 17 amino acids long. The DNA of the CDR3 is TGCAGTGCTAGAGGAATGAGGACTAGCGCATTCAAAAACATTCAGTACTTC. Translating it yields CSARGMRTSAFKNIQYF.

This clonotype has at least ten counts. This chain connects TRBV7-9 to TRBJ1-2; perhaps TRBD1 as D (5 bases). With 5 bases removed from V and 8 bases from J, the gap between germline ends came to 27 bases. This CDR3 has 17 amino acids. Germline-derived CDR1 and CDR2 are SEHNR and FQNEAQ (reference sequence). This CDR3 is CASSRFRPRDFAEGYTF. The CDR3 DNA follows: TGTGCCAGCAGCCGATTCCGACCCAGGGATTTCGCAGAAGGCTACACCTTC.

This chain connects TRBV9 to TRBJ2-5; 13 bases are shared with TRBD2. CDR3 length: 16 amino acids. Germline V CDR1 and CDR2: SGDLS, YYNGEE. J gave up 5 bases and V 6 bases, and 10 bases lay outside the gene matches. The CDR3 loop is CASTPGTSGARETQYF. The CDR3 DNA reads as TGTGCCAGCACTCCGGGGACTAGCGGGGCGAGGGAGACCCAGTACTTC.

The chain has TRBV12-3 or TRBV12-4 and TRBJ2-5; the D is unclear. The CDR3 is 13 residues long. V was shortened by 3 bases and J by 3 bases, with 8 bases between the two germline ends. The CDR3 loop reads CASSFYGEETQYF. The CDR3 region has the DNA TGTGCCAGCAGTTTTTATGGGGAAGAGACCCAGTACTTC.

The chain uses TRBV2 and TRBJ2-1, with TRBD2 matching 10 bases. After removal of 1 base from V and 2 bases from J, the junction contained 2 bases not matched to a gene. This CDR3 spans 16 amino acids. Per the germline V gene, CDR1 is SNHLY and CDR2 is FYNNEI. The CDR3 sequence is CASSEDTSGAYNEQFF. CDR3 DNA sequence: TGTGCCAGCAGTGAAGATACTAGCGGGGCCTACAATGAGCAGTTCTTC.

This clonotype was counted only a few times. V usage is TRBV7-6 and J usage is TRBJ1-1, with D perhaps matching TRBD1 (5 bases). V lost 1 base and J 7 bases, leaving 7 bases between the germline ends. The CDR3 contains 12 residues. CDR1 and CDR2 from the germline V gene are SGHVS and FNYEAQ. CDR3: CASSLGDSEAFF. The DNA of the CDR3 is TGTGCCAGCAGCTTAGGCGACAGTGAAGCTTTCTTT.

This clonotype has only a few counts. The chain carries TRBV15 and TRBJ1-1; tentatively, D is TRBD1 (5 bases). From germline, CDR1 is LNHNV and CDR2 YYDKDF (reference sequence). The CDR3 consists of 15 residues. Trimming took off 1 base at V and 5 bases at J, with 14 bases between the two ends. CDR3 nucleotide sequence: TGTGCCACCAGCAGAGTACGGGGGGGGTTAACTGAAGCTTTCTTT. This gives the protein CATSRVRGGLTEAFF.

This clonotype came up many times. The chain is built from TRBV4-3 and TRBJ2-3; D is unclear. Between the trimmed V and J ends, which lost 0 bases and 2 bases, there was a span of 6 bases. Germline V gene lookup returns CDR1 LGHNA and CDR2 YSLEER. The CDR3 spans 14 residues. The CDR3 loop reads CASSQEDDTDTQYF. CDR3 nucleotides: TGCGCCAGCAGCCAAGAGGACGACACAGATACGCAGTATTTT.

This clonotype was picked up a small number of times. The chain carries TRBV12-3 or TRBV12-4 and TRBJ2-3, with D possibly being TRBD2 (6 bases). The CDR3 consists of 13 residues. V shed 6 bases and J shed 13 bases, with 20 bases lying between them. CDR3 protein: CASSRYIRESKYF. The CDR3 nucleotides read TGTGCCAGCAGCCGTTACATCCGGGAGTCCAAGTATTTT.

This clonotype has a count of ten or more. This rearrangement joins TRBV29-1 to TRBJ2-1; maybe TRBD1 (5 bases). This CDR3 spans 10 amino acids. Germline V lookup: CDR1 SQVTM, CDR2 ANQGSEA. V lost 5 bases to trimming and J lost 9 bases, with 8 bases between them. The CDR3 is CSVTDSEQFF. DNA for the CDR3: TGCAGCGTTACCGACAGTGAGCAGTTCTTC.

CDR3 sequence (DNA): TGCGCCAGCAGCTTGGGTTGGATCGACGAGCAGTACTTC. Residues: CASSLGWIDEQYF. V is TRBV5-1 and J is TRBJ2-7; D remains ambiguous. The CDR3 length is 13 residues. The V gene lost 0 bases and the J gene lost 5 bases, with 9 bases spanning the gap. Germline V gene sequence: CDR1 SGHRS, CDR2 YFSETQ.

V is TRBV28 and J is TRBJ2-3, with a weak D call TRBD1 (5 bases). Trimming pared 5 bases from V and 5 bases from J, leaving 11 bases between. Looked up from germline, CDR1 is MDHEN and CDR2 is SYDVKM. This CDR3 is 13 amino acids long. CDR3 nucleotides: TGTGCCAGCAGTGATCCAGGGTTAGATACGCAGTATTTT. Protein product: CASSDPGLDTQYF. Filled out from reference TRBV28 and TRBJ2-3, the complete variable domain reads DVKVTQSSRYLVKRTGEKVFLECVQDMDHENMFWYRQDPGLGLRLIYFSYDVKMKEKGDIPEGYSVSREKKERFSLILESASTNQTSMYLCASSDPGLDTQYFGPGTRLTVL.

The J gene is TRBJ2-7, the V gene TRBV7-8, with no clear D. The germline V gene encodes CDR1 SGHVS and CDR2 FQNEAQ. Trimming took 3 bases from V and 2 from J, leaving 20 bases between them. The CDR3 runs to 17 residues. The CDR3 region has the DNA TGTGCCAGCAGCTTTCCTAAGGGCGTAGCACAGACCTACGAGCAGTACTTC. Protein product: CASSFPKGVAQTYEQYF.

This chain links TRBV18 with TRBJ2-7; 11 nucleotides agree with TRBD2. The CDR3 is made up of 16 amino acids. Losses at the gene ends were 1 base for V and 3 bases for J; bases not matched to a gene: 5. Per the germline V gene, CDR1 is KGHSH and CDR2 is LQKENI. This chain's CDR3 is CASSPRAGTSGYEQYF. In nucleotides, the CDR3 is TGTGCCAGCTCACCACGGGCCGGGACTAGCGGCTACGAGCAGTACTTC.

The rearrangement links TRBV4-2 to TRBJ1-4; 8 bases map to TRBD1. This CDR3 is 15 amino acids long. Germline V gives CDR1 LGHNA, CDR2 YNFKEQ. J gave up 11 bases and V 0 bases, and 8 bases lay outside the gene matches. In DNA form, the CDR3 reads TGTGCCAGCAGCCAAGAGGACAGGGTGGGGGGGAAACTGTTTTTT. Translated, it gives CASSQEDRVGGKLFF.

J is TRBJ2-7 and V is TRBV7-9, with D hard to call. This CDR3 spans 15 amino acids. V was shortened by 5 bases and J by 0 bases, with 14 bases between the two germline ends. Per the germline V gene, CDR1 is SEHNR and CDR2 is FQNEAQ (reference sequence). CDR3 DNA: TGTGCCAGCAGCAAAGTCTCACCCATCTCCTACGAGCAGTACTTC. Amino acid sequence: CASSKVSPISYEQYF. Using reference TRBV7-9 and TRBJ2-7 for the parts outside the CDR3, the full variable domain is DTGVSQNPRHKITKRGQNVTFRCDPISEHNRLYWYRQTLGQGPEFLTYFQNEAQLEKSRLLSDRFSAERPKGSFSTLEIQRTEQGDSAMYLCASSKVSPISYEQYFGPGTRLTVT.

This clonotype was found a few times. Written as DNA, the CDR3 is TGTGCCACCAGCAGAGAAGACTATATCTACGAGCAGTACTTC. It encodes CATSREDYIYEQYF. The chain uses TRBV15 and TRBJ2-7; D perhaps matches TRBD2 (5 bases). This CDR3 is 14 amino acids long. Germline V gene data show CDR1 as LNHNV and CDR2 as YYDKDF (reference sequence). Trimming shortened V by 0 bases and J by 3 bases, and 9 bases separated the two germline ends.

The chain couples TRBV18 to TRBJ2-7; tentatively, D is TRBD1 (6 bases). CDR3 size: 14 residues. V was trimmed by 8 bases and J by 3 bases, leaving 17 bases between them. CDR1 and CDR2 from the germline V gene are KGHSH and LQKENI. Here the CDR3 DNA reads TGTGCCAGCCCCGTCCGGGACACGGGCTACGAGCAGTACTTC. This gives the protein CASPVRDTGYEQYF. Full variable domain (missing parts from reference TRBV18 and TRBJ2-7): NAGVMQNPRHLVRRRGQEARLRCSPMKGHSHVYWYRQLPEEGLKFMVYLQKENIIDESGMPKERFSAEFPKEGPSILRIQQVVRGDSAAYFCASPVRDTGYEQYFGPGTRLTVT.

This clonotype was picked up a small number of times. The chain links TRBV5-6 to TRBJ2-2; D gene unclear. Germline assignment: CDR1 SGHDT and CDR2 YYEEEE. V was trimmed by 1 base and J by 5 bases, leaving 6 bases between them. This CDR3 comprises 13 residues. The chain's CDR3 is CASSLRQTGELFF. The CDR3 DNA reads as TGTGCCAGCAGCTTGAGACAAACCGGGGAGCTGTTTTTT.